A single sample gave rise to the 2 T cell receptor beta chains below, sequenced in a study of cytomegalovirus exposure and HLA in healthy donors. The study ran its PCR with 60 Vbeta and 13 Jbeta primers. Sequenced by immunoSEQ multiplex PCR; TCRdb stores in-frame clones only, minus some. The sample carries 100,000 to 120,000 clones, over 55% recorded once. Sequencing used PBMCs. Receptors originate from a man between 18 and 29 years old in good health and CMV-seropositive.

The V gene is TRBV29-1, the J gene TRBJ1-1; tentative D call: TRBD1 (5 bases). V was shortened by 6 bases and J by 8 bases, with 10 bases between the two germline ends. CDR1 is SQVTM and CDR2 is ANQGSEA in the germline V gene. This CDR3 is 10 amino acids long. The CDR3: CSVTDAEAFF. The CDR3 nucleotides read TGCAGCGTGACAGACGCCGAAGCTTTCTTT.

The chain combines TRBV29-1 with TRBJ1-4; tentative D call: TRBD1 (5 bases). CDR1 SQVTM and CDR2 ANQGSEA come from the germline V gene. V shed 8 bases and J shed 4 bases, with 17 bases lying between them. The length of the CDR3 is 14 residues. The CDR3 spells CSTGDDGHNEKLFF. CDR3 coding DNA: TGCAGCACGGGGGACGACGGACATAATGAAAAACTGTTTTTT.